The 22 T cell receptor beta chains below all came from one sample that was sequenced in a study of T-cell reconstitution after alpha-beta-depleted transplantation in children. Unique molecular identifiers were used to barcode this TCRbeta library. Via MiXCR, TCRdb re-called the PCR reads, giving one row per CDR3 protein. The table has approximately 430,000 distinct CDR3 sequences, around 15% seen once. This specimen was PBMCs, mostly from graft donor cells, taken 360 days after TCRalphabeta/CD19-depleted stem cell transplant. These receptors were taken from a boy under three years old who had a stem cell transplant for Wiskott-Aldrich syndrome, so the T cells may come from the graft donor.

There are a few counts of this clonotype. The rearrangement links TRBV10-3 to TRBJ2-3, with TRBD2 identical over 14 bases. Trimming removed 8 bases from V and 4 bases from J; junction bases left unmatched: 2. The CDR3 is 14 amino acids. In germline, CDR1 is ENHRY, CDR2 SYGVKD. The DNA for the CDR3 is TGTGCCATCCGACTAGCGGGGGGGCCAGATACGCAGTATTTT. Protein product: CAIRLAGGPDTQYF.

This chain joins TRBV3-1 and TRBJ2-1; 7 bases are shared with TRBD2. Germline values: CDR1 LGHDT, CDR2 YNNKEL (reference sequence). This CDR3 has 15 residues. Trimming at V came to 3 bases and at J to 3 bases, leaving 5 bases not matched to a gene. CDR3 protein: CASSHAGGIYNEQFF. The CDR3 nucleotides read TGTGCCAGCAGCCATGCCGGGGGGATCTACAATGAGCAGTTCTTC.

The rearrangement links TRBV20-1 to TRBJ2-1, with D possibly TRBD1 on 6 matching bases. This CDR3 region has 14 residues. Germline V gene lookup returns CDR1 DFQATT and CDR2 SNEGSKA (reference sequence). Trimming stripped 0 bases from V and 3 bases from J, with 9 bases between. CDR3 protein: CSARDGTYYNEQFF. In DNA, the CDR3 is TGCAGTGCTAGAGATGGGACATACTACAATGAGCAGTTCTTC.

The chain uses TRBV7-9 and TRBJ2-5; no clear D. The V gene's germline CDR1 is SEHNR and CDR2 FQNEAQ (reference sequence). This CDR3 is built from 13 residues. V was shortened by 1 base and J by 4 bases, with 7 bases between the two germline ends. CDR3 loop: CASSLVSGETQYF. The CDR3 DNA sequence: TGTGCCAGCAGCTTAGTGTCGGGAGAGACCCAGTACTTC.

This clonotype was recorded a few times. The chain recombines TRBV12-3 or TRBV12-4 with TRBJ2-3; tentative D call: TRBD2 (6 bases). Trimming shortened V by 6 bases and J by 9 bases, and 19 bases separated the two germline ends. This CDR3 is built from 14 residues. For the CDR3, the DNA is TGTGCCAGCAGCATATTAGGCGGGATGGAAACGCAGTATTTT. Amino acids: CASSILGGMETQYF.

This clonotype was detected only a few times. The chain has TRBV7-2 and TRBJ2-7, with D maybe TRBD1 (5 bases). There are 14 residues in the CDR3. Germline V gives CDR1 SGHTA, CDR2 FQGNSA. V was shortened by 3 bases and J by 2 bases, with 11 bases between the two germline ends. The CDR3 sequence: CASSFGQSPYEQYF. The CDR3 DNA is TGTGCCAGCAGCTTCGGACAATCCCCCTACGAGCAGTACTTC.

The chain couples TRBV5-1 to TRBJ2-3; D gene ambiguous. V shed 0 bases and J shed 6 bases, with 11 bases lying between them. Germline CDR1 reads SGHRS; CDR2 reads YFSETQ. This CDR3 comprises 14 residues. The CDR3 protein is CASSLVGVLDTQYF. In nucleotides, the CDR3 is TGCGCCAGCAGCTTGGTTGGAGTTTTGGATACGCAGTATTTT. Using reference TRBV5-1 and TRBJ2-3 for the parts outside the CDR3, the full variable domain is KAGVTQTPRYLIKTRGQQVTLSCSPISGHRSVSWYQQTPGQGLQFLFEYFSETQRNKGNFPGRFSGRQFSNSRSEMNVSTLELGDSALYLCASSLVGVLDTQYFGPGTRLTVL.

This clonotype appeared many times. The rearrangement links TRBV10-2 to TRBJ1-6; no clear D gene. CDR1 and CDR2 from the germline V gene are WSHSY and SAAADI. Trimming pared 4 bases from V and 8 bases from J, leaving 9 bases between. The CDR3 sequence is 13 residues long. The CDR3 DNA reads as TGCGCCAGCAGTGTTGACACCGATTCACCCCTCCACTTT. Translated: CASSVDTDSPLHF.

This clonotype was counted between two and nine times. In DNA, the CDR3 is TGTGCCAGCAGTCCCCGACAGGGAAACAATGAGCAGTTCTTC. Its translation is CASSPRQGNNEQFF. The rearrangement joins TRBV12-3 or TRBV12-4 to TRBJ2-1; 7 bases match TRBD1. The CDR3 is 14 residues long. After removal of 5 bases from V and 5 bases from J, the junction contained 6 bases not matched to a gene.

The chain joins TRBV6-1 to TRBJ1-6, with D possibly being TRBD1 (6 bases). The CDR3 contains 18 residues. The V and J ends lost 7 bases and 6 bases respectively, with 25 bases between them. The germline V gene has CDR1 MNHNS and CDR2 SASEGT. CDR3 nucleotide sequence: TGTGCCAGCACCGAGGGGGTGCCCGTAATTAGGGTTAATTCACCCCTCCACTTT. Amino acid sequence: CASTEGVPVIRVNSPLHF.

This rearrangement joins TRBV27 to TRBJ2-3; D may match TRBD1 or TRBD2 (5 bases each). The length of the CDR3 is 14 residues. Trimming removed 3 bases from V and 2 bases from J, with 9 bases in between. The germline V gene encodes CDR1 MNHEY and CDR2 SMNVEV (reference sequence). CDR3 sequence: CASSFYGATDTQYF. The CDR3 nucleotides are TGTGCCAGCAGTTTTTACGGGGCCACAGATACGCAGTATTTT.

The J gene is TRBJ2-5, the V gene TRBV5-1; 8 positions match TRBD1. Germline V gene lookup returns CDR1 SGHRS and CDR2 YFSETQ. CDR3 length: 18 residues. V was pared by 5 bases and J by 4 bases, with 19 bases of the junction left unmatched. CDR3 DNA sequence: TGCGCCAGCAGGTTTCCTAGAGACAGGGGTCTTCAGGGAGAGACCCAGTACTTC. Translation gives CASRFPRDRGLQGETQYF.

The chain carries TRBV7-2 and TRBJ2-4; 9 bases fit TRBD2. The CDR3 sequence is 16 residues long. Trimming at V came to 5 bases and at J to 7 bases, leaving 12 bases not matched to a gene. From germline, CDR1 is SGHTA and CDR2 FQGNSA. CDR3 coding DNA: TGTGCCAGCAGCCCGAATGGCGGGAGGGCCGGGAACATTCAGTACTTC. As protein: CASSPNGGRAGNIQYF.

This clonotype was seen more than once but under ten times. CDR3 in amino acids: CASSPGHSATQTQYF. DNA for the CDR3: TGTGCCAGCAGTCCGGGACACTCGGCCACGCAGACCCAGTACTTC. The chain couples TRBV6-2 or TRBV6-3 to TRBJ2-5; maybe TRBD1 (6 bases). The V gene lost 5 bases and the J gene lost 6 bases, with 19 bases spanning the gap. The CDR3 totals 15 residues. Germline CDR1 is MNHEY and CDR2 is SVGEGT.

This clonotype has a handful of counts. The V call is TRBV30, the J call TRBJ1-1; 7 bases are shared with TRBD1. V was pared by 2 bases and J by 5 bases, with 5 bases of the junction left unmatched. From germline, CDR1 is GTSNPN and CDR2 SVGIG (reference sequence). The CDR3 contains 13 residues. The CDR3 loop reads CAWSRQGGTEAFF. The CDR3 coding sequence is TGTGCCTGGAGTCGGCAGGGGGGGACTGAAGCTTTCTTT.

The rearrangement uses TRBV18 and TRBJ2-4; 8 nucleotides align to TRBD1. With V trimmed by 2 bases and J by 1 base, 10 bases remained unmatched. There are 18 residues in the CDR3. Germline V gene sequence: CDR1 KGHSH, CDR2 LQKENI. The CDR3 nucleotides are TGTGCCAGCTCACCATCTCCTAGGGACAGGATGGCCAAAAACATTCAGTACTTC. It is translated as CASSPSPRDRMAKNIQYF.

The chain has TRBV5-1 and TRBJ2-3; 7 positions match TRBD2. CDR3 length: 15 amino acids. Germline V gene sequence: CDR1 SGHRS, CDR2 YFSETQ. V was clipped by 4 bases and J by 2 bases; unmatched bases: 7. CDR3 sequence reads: CASSPGRVYTDTQYF. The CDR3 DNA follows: TGCGCCAGCAGCCCAGGGAGGGTATACACAGATACGCAGTATTTT.

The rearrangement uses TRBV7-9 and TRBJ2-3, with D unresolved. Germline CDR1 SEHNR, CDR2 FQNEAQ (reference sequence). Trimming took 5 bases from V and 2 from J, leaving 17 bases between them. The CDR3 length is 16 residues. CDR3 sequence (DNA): TGTGCCAGCAGCCCCCGGGCCCGGGCACTCACAGATACGCAGTATTTT. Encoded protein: CASSPRARALTDTQYF.

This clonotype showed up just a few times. DNA of the CDR3: TGTGCCACCAGTGATTCTCGGACAGGGGCCTACGAGCAGTACTTC. The encoded protein is CATSDSRTGAYEQYF. V is TRBV24-1 and J is TRBJ2-7; 9 nucleotides align to TRBD1. The length of the CDR3 is 15 residues. After removal of 2 bases from V and 2 bases from J, the junction contained 3 bases not matched to a gene. Germline values: CDR1 KGHDR, CDR2 SFDVKD.

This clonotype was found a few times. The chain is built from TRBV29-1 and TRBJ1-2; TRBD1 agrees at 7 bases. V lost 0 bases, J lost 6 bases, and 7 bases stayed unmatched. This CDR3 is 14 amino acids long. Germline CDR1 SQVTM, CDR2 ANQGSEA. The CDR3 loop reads CSVEDPSTGDGYTF. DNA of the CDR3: TGCAGCGTTGAAGACCCTTCAACAGGGGATGGCTACACCTTC.

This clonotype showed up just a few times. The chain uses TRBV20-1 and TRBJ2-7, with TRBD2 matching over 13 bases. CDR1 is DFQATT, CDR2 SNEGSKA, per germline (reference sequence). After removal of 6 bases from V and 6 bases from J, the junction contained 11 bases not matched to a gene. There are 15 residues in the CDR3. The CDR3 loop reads CSALRTSGSLGEQYF. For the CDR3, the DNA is TGCAGTGCCTTAAGGACTAGCGGGAGTTTGGGCGAGCAGTACTTC.

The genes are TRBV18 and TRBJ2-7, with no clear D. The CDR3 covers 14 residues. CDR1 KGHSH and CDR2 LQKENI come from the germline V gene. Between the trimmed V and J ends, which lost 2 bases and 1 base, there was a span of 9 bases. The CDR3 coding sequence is TGTGCCAGCTCACCAAAAGCAGGATCCTACGAGCAGTACTTC. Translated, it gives CASSPKAGSYEQYF.